The entry that follows covers one T cell receptor beta chain sequence. The germline gives CDR1 MNHEY, CDR2 SVGAGI. CDR3 length: 14 residues. The V end was cut by 6 bases, the J end by 0 bases, with 9 bases between. The data stem from a study of control samples from healthy donors and cancer patients. Data came from immunoSEQ multiplex PCR; TCRdb stores just in-frame clones and leaves some out. The data show about 140,000 clones, with under 95% seen just once and 6% to 9% held by the top ten. V usage is TRBV6-5 and J usage is TRBJ1-3, with unresolved D. Source material: blood. This TCR was sampled from a man between 18 and 29 years old in good health. CDR3 sequence reads: CASRPTHSGNTIYF. Here the CDR3 DNA reads TGTGCCAGCAGACCGACACACTCTGGAAACACCATATATTTT.